Reported below is one T cell receptor beta chain. Its antigen is unknown. Per the germline V gene, CDR1 is MDHEN and CDR2 is SYDVKM. The V gene lost 3 bases and the J gene lost 4 bases, with 13 bases spanning the gap. This CDR3 has 14 residues. This record comes from a study of T cells in Graves' hyperthyroidism and ophthalmopathy. About the research overall: Peripheral blood was collected at initial diagnosis, before any treatment. General observations from the study: Most expanded thyroid clonotypes above 0.001 recurred in blood.

The TCR beta CDR3 regions underwent amplification using RNA transcripts as the source. Initially, a first-round RT-PCR of the TCR CDR3 employed the HTBI primer set. TCRdb reanalysed the multiplex PCR reads using MiXCR and keeps one entry per CDR3 protein. The sample yields 450,000 to 550,000 distinct CDR3 sequences, roughly a quarter seen once. Material for sequencing was blood. This TCR was sampled from a woman younger than 45 with Graves' ophthalmopathy. The chain employs TRBV28 and TRBJ2-7; D gene uncertain. As DNA, the CDR3 is TGTGCCAGCAGTTTCTTTCCTACGCTGTACGAGCAGTACTTC. Residues: CASSFFPTLYEQYF.